What follows is one T cell receptor (beta chain) and its context. Trimming removed 1 base at V and 3 bases at J, with 13 bases between. Germline CDR1 reads LNHDA; CDR2 reads SQIVND (reference sequence). This CDR3 is built from 17 residues. These data are taken from a study of PD-1 blockade in mismatch repair-deficient tumors. Measured with immunoSEQ multiplex PCR; TCRdb has only the in-frame clones, and not every one. The sample has 20,000 to 25,000 clones; almost 85% are singletons. The clonotype originates from an adult with mismatch repair-deficient cancer. Sequenced material: peripheral blood, taken 2 weeks after starting pembrolizumab. This sequence joins TRBV19 and TRBJ2-6; D may be TRBD2 (6 bases). The CDR3 reads CASSIAFMGGGANVLTF. As DNA, the CDR3 is TGTGCCAGTAGTATAGCGTTCATGGGAGGTGGGGCCAACGTCCTGACTTTC.